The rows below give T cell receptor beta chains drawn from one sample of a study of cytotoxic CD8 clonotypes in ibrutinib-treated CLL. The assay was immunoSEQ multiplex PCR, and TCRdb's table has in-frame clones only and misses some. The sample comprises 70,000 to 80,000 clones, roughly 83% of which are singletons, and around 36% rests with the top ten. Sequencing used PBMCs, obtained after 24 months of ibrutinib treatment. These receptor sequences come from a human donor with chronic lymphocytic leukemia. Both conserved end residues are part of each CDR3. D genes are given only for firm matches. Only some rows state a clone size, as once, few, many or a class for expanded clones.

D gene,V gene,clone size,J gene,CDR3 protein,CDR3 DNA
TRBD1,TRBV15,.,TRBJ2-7,CATSIRQLDRASYEQYF,TGTGCCACCAGCATCCGACAATTGGACAGGGCTTCCTACGAGCAGTACTTC
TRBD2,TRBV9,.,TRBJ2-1,CASSLDMGLAGGGNEQFF,TGTGCCAGCAGCCTCGATATGGGACTAGCGGGAGGGGGGAATGAGCAGTTCTTC
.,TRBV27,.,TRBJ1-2,CASSLGQGLIYGYTF,TGTGCCAGCAGTTTAGGGCAGGGTCTCATCTATGGCTACACCTTC
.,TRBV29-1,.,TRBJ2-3,CSVATSTDTQYF,TGCAGCGTTGCCACAAGCACAGATACGCAGTATTTT
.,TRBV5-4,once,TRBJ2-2,CASSAGPNINTGELFF,TGTGCCAGCAGCGCGGGCCCCAACATCAACACCGGGGAGCTGTTTTTT
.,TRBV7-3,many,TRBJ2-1,CASSLDGDSSRDEQFF,TGTGCCAGCAGCTTAGACGGGGACTCAAGCCGGGATGAGCAGTTCTTC
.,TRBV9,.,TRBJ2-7,CASSVGTLPNEQYF,TGTGCCAGCAGCGTAGGGACCCTCCCCAACGAGCAGTACTTC
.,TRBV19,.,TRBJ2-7,CASSIVGTGSYEQYF,TGTGCCAGTAGTATTGTTGGGACGGGATCCTACGAGCAGTACTTC
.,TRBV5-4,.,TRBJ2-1,CAIPGRGRGNEQFF,TGTGCCATTCCCGGGCGGGGGCGAGGGAATGAGCAGTTCTTC
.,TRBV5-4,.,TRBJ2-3,CASSSRAVSTDTQYF,TGTGCCAGCAGCTCGCGGGCTGTTAGCACAGATACGCAGTATTTT
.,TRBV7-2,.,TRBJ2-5,CASSPPPGQETQYF,TGTGCCAGCAGCCCCCCTCCGGGCCAAGAGACCCAGTACTTC
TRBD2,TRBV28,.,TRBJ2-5,CASSYQLTGTSGEYQETQYF,TGTGCCAGCAGTTACCAGCTTACCGGGACTAGCGGGGAGTACCAAGAGACCCAGTACTTC
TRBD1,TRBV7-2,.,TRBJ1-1,CASSPGTGYTEAFF,TGTGCCAGCAGCCCCGGGACAGGGTACACTGAAGCTTTCTTT
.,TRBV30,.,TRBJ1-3,CAGDSGGNTIYF,TGTGCCGGGGACTCGGGTGGAAACACCATATATTTT
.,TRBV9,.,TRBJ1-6,CASSVDGPGSPLHF,TGTGCCAGCAGCGTAGATGGGCCAGGCTCACCCCTCCACTTT
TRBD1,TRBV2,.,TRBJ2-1,CASSESYADRDNEQFF,TGTGCCAGCAGTGAAAGTTATGCGGACAGGGACAATGAGCAGTTCTTC
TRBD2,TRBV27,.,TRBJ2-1,CASSVSGTYNEQFF,TGTGCCAGCAGCGTTAGCGGGACTTACAATGAGCAGTTCTTC
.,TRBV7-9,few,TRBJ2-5,CASSLATGIGETQYF,TGTGCCAGCAGCTTAGCGACAGGAATTGGGGAGACCCAGTACTTC
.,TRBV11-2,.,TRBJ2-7,CASSLYRGLSYEQYF,TGTGCCAGCAGCTTATATCGGGGTTTGTCCTACGAGCAGTACTTC
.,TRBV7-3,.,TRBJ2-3,CASRQTGVDTQYF,TGTGCCAGCAGACAGACGGGTGTGGATACGCAGTATTTT
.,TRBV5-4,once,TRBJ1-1,CASSPGSRGTEAFF,TGTGCCAGCAGCCCCGGTAGCCGGGGCACTGAAGCTTTCTTT
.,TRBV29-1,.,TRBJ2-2,CSVAPDPRGTGELFF,TGCAGCGTTGCCCCAGACCCACGGGGCACCGGGGAGCTGTTTTTT
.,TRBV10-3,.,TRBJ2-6,CAISPRGGTGANVLTF,TGTGCCATCAGCCCCCGGGGTGGCACTGGGGCCAACGTCCTGACTTTC
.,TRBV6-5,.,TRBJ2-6,CASSYSETGANVLTF,TGTGCCAGCAGTTATAGCGAAACTGGGGCCAACGTCCTGACTTTC
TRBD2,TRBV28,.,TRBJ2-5,CASSFLTSANQETQYF,TGTGCCAGCAGTTTCTTGACTAGCGCCAACCAAGAGACCCAGTACTTC
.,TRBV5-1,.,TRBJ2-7,CASSLSAGPGGEQYF,TGCGCCAGCAGCTTGTCGGCGGGACCGGGTGGCGAGCAGTACTTC
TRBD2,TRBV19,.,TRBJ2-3,CASSPGLAGGTQYF,TGTGCCAGTAGTCCGGGACTAGCGGGGGGAACGCAGTATTTT
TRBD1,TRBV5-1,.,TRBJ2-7,CASSTGGYYEQYF,TGCGCCAGCAGCACAGGGGGTTACTACGAGCAGTACTTC
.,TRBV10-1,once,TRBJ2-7,CASSESRGTYEQYF,TGCGCCAGCAGTGAGTCGAGAGGTACCTACGAGCAGTACTTC
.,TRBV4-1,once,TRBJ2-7,CASSQGLVAEYYEQYF,TGCGCCAGCAGCCAGGGTCTAGTGGCCGAATACTACGAGCAGTACTTC
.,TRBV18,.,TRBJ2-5,CASSPQPSGQETQYF,TGTGCCAGCTCACCACAACCAAGCGGACAAGAGACCCAGTACTTC
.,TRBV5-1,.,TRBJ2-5,CASSLQGEETQYF,TGCGCCAGCAGCTTACAGGGCGAAGAGACCCAGTACTTC
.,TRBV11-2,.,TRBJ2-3,CASSTGPTDTQYF,TGTGCCAGCAGCACCGGACCCACAGATACGCAGTATTTT
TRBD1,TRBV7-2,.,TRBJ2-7,CASSLEAGGSYEQYF,TGTGCCAGCAGCTTAGAGGCAGGGGGATCCTACGAGCAGTACTTC
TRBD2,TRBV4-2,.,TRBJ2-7,CASSQVGAGGDSYEQYF,TGTGCCAGCAGCCAAGTCGGCGCGGGAGGGGACTCCTACGAGCAGTACTTC
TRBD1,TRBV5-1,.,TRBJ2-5,CASSLDRGETQYF,TGCGCCAGCAGCCTGGACAGGGGAGAGACCCAGTACTTC
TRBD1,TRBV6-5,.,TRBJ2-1,CASSFDRGPYNEQFF,TGTGCCAGCAGTTTCGACAGGGGGCCCTACAATGAGCAGTTCTTC
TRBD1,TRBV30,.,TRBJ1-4,CAWRSSGQGEKLFF,TGTGCCTGGAGGTCCTCGGGACAGGGTGAAAAACTGTTTTTT
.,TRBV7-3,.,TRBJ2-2,CASSFSRTENTGELFF,TGTGCCAGCAGCTTTAGCAGGACAGAAAACACCGGGGAGCTGTTTTTT
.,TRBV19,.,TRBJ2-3,CASSLGGAGEDTQYF,TGTGCCAGTAGTCTCGGCGGGGCTGGTGAAGATACGCAGTATTTT
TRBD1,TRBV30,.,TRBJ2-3,CAWRDAIDRGNTQYF,TGTGCCTGGAGAGACGCGATCGACAGGGGGAATACGCAGTATTTT
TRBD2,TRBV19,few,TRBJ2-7,CASSSRPLAAYEQYF,TGTGCCAGTAGTAGTAGGCCACTAGCGGCCTACGAGCAGTACTTC
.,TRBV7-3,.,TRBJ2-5,CASSRDKQETQYF,TGTGCCAGCAGCCGCGACAAGCAAGAGACCCAGTACTTC
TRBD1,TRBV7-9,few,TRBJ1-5,CASSLGTGSSNQPQHF,TGTGCCAGCAGCCTAGGGACAGGGAGTAGCAATCAGCCCCAGCATTTT
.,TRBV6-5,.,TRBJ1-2,CASSYMVGYTF,TGTGCCAGCAGTTACATGGTTGGCTACACCTTC
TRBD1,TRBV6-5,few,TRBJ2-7,CASSYRDRTYEQYF,TGTGCCAGCAGTTACCGGGACAGGACCTACGAGCAGTACTTC
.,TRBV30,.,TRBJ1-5,CAWSVGTNQPQHF,TGTGCCTGGAGTGTAGGGACGAATCAGCCCCAGCATTTT
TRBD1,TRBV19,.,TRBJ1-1,CATQGARANTEAFF,TGTGCCACCCAGGGGGCTCGGGCGAACACTGAAGCTTTCTTT
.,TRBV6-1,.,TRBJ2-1,CASSESYEQFF,TGTGCCAGCAGTGAAAGCTATGAGCAGTTCTTC